These 29 T cell receptor beta chains share one sample of origin, sequenced in a study of T cell repertoires in cytomegalovirus infection. TCRdb recomputed calls from the reads with MiXCR, one row per CDR3 protein. The table shows 100,000 to 150,000 distinct CDR3 sequences, with around 32% occurring only once. The antigens of these receptors remain unknown. The sample here was CD8+ T cells from cultured PBMCs, taken from culture after CMV antigen stimulation. Receptors were obtained from a human donor in good health (CMV status not recorded). Some clones in this sample may be carry-over from other donors' samples.

This chain links TRBV6-5 with TRBJ2-7, with 12 bases fitting TRBD1. The CDR3 runs 15 residues. J gave up 4 bases and V 5 bases, and 6 bases lay outside the gene matches. The germline CDR1 and CDR2 sequences are MNHEY and SVGAGI. Written as DNA, the CDR3 is TGTGCCAGCAGTCCGGGACAGGGGGCTTGGTACGAGCAGTACTTC. It translates to CASSPGQGAWYEQYF.

This clonotype was detected ten times or more. The chain combines TRBV20-1 with TRBJ1-2; D possibly corresponds to TRBD1 (5 bases). V lost 5 bases and J 4 bases, leaving 14 bases between the germline ends. CDR3 length: 13 amino acids. CDR1 is DFQATT, CDR2 SNEGSKA, per germline (reference sequence). CDR3 loop: CSALIRGSYGYTF. As DNA, the CDR3 is TGCAGTGCTCTCATTAGGGGTAGCTATGGCTACACCTTC.

The V gene is TRBV6-2 or TRBV6-3, the J gene TRBJ1-6, with 7 bases that match TRBD1. J gave up 13 bases and V 10 bases, and 13 bases lay outside the gene matches. CDR1 MNHEY and CDR2 SVGEGT come from the germline V gene. The CDR3 contains 13 residues. CDR3 sequence reads: CATNAGQVGPLHF. CDR3 DNA sequence: TGTGCCACCAACGCAGGACAGGTCGGGCCCCTCCACTTT.

This clonotype was seen a handful of times. This chain joins TRBV7-2 and TRBJ1-1; perhaps TRBD1 as D (5 bases). The CDR3 runs 14 residues. CDR1 and CDR2 (germline): SGHTA, FQGNSA. Trimming took off 0 bases at V and 4 bases at J, with 9 bases between the two ends. Here the CDR3 DNA reads TGTGCCAGCAGCTTAGCTGCCAGGGCCACTGAAGCTTTCTTT. It encodes CASSLAARATEAFF.

This clonotype was recorded a few times. The chain links TRBV25-1 to TRBJ1-2, with D perhaps TRBD1 (6 bases). The CDR3 has 11 residues. In germline, CDR1 is MGHDK, CDR2 SYGVNS. Trimming shortened V by 5 bases and J by 7 bases, and 8 bases separated the two germline ends. CDR3 sequence (DNA): TGTGCCAGCAGTAACAGGGCTGGCTACACCTTC. Residues: CASSNRAGYTF.

The DNA of the CDR3 is TGTGCCAGCAGTTCGGCTAAGGGAACTGAAGCTTTCTTT. Translated: CASSSAKGTEAFF. The rearrangement joins TRBV28 to TRBJ1-1; unclear D gene. V was cut by 4 bases and J by 5 bases, with 11 bases left in between. CDR1 and CDR2 from the germline V gene are MDHEN and SYDVKM. The CDR3 extends over 13 amino acids.

The rearrangement links TRBV2 to TRBJ2-2, with 8 bases identical to TRBD1. In germline, CDR1 is SNHLY, CDR2 FYNNEI. The V and J ends lost 7 bases and 5 bases, in that order; junction bases with no gene match: 9. There are 15 residues in the CDR3. Written as DNA, the CDR3 is TGTGCCAGCAACCCCTGGACAGGGCGGACCGGGGAGCTGTTTTTT. This gives the protein CASNPWTGRTGELFF.

V usage is TRBV7-9 and J usage is TRBJ2-6; no reliable D call. V lost 1 base, J lost 4 bases, and 11 bases lay in between. Germline-derived CDR1 and CDR2 are SEHNR and FQNEAQ (reference sequence). The CDR3 sequence is 16 residues long. CDR3 protein: CASSLGFGEGANVLTF. Written as DNA, the CDR3 is TGTGCCAGCAGCTTAGGGTTTGGCGAGGGGGCCAACGTCCTGACTTTC. The entire variable domain, with the rest obtained from reference TRBV7-9 and TRBJ2-6, is as follows: DTGVSQNPRHKITKRGQNVTFRCDPISEHNRLYWYRQTLGQGPEFLTYFQNEAQLEKSRLLSDRFSAERPKGSFSTLEIQRTEQGDSAMYLCASSLGFGEGANVLTFGAGSRLTVL.

This sequence joins TRBV6-5 and TRBJ1-3; D ambiguous. There are 18 residues in the CDR3. Trimming shortened V by 0 bases and J by 0 bases, and 15 bases separated the two germline ends. The germline gives CDR1 MNHEY, CDR2 SVGAGI. Here the CDR3 DNA reads TGTGCCAGCAGTTACTCGACTTCTGGCAGCCACTCTGGAAACACCATATATTTT. It yields the protein CASSYSTSGSHSGNTIYF.

This clonotype was seen a few times. The rearrangement joins TRBV6-2 or TRBV6-3 to TRBJ1-5, with D hard to call. In germline, CDR1 is MNHEY, CDR2 SVGEGT. The V and J ends lost 5 bases and 7 bases respectively, with 9 bases between them. The CDR3 contains 12 residues. CDR3: CASSELDQPQHF. The CDR3 bases are TGTGCCAGCAGTGAATTGGACCAGCCCCAGCATTTT.

The rearrangement links TRBV28 to TRBJ1-2; 7 nucleotides match TRBD1. Trimming at V came to 4 bases and at J to 2 bases, leaving 7 bases not matched to a gene. The CDR3 extends over 15 amino acids. Germline CDR1 is MDHEN and CDR2 is SYDVKM. In DNA form, the CDR3 reads TGTGCCAGCAGTTCCTCGGACAGGTTGAACTATGGCTACACCTTC. Its translation is CASSSSDRLNYGYTF.

V and J are TRBV28 and TRBJ1-2; weak D call: TRBD1 (6 bases). V shed 4 bases and J shed 0 bases, with 12 bases lying between them. This CDR3 region has 15 residues. CDR1 is MDHEN and CDR2 is SYDVKM in the germline V gene. The CDR3, as DNA: TGTGCCAGCAGTTCTCCAGGGGAAGCTAACTATGGCTACACCTTC. It encodes CASSSPGEANYGYTF.

Only one count was recorded for this clonotype. The V and J genes are TRBV5-5 and TRBJ1-1; the D is unclear. V dropped 0 bases and J dropped 0 bases, with 3 bases sitting between them. CDR3 length: 13 amino acids. Per the germline V gene, CDR1 is SGHKS and CDR2 is YYEKEE (reference sequence). Here the CDR3 DNA reads TGTGCCAGCAGCTTGGATGTGAACACTGAAGCTTTCTTT. This translates into CASSLDVNTEAFF.

The chain couples TRBV7-9 to TRBJ2-1; 11 positions match TRBD2. Germline CDR1 is SEHNR and CDR2 is FQNEAQ (reference sequence). The CDR3 covers 17 residues. The V segment lost 4 bases and the J segment 0 bases; nucleotides outside the gene matches: 5. The CDR3 sequence is CASSSGTSGISYNEQFF. DNA for the CDR3: TGTGCCAGCAGCTCAGGGACTAGCGGAATCTCCTACAATGAGCAGTTCTTC.

Many counts were recorded for this clonotype. The chain combines TRBV7-8 with TRBJ1-4; D unresolved. CDR3 size: 13 residues. CDR1 is SGHVS, CDR2 FQNEAQ, per germline. V was trimmed by 5 bases and J by 2 bases, leaving 6 bases between them. The CDR3 bases are TGTGCCAGCAGCCTATACACTAATGAAAAACTGTTTTTT. Its protein is CASSLYTNEKLFF.

This rearrangement joins TRBV29-1 to TRBJ1-2, with 7 bases fitting TRBD1. Per germline, CDR1 SQVTM and CDR2 ANQGSEA. V shed 5 bases, J shed 3 bases, and the junction held 3 bases outside the gene matches. There are 12 residues in the CDR3. DNA for the CDR3: TGCAGCGTTCTCAGGGGGGACTATGGCTACACCTTC. Translating gives CSVLRGDYGYTF. The full variable domain, in which reference TRBV29-1 and TRBJ1-2 provide the parts outside the CDR3, is SAVISQKPSRDICQRGTSLTIQCQVDSQVTMMFWYRQQPGQSLTLIATANQGSEATYESGFVIDKFPISRPNLTFSTLTVSNMSPEDSSIYLCSVLRGDYGYTFGSGTRLTVV.

The rearrangement uses TRBV6-4 and TRBJ1-2; 8 bases are shared with TRBD1. CDR3 length: 13 residues. CDR1 and CDR2 (germline): MRHNA, SNTAGT. Germline trimming cut 6 bases from V and 4 bases from J; bases unmatched to any gene: 4. The DNA for the CDR3 is TGTGCCAGCAGCCCAGGGACAGGCTATGGCTACACCTTC. This sequence encodes CASSPGTGYGYTF.

This clonotype occurred a few times. V is TRBV12-3 or TRBV12-4 and J is TRBJ2-1; 13 bases match TRBD2. V trimming: 2 bases; J trimming: 6 bases; junction bases outside the gene matches: 7. The CDR3 is 17 amino acids. The DNA of the CDR3 is TGTGCCAGCAGTTTAAATCCGGGACTAGCGGGGAGCAATGAGCAGTTCTTC. It translates to CASSLNPGLAGSNEQFF.

The gene calls are TRBV6-2 or TRBV6-3 and TRBJ2-5, with 10 bases lining up with TRBD2. CDR1 is MNHEY, CDR2 SVGEGT, per germline. V shed 2 bases, J shed 2 bases, and the junction held 8 bases outside the gene matches. The CDR3 length is 17 residues. The chain's CDR3 is CASSYGSLAGDQETQYF. CDR3 nucleotides: TGTGCCAGCAGTTACGGGTCGCTAGCGGGGGATCAAGAGACCCAGTACTTC.

The chain couples TRBV4-1 to TRBJ2-6; D gene ambiguous. There are 15 residues in the CDR3. V dropped 4 bases and J dropped 0 bases, with 7 bases sitting between them. Germline V CDR1 and CDR2: MGHRA, YSYEKL. CDR3 in DNA: TGCGCCAGCAGCCCATCCAGCTCTGGGGCCAACGTCCTGACTTTC. Protein sequence: CASSPSSSGANVLTF.

The gene calls are TRBV28 and TRBJ1-1; maybe TRBD1 (5 bases). V was trimmed by 2 bases and J by 0 bases, leaving 16 bases between them. The germline CDR1 and CDR2 sequences are MDHEN and SYDVKM. This CDR3 has 17 residues. CDR3 protein: CASSLIPVGGVNTEAFF. Written as DNA, the CDR3 is TGTGCCAGCAGTTTAATTCCTGTGGGGGGGGTGAACACTGAAGCTTTCTTT.

The chain couples TRBV10-2 to TRBJ1-1, with D uncertain. V lost 8 bases and J lost 0, with 13 bases in between. The CDR3 totals 14 residues. CDR1 and CDR2 from the germline V gene are WSHSY and SAAADI. CDR3 region: CASADGRMNTEAFF. The CDR3 DNA is TGCGCCAGCGCGGATGGGCGCATGAACACTGAAGCTTTCTTT.

The chain uses TRBV19 and TRBJ2-7; 9 nucleotides agree with TRBD2. Germline CDR1 reads LNHDA; CDR2 reads SQIVND (reference sequence). This CDR3 spans 15 amino acids. The junction had 9 bases not matched to a gene; V was cut back by 6 bases and J by 3 bases. DNA for the CDR3: TGTGCCAGTAGGTCCTCTGGCGGGGGGGGCTACGAGCAGTACTTC. This translates into CASRSSGGGGYEQYF.

This chain joins TRBV7-8 and TRBJ2-7, with D maybe TRBD2 (6 bases). The germline CDR1 and CDR2 sequences are SGHVS and FQNEAQ. V was cut by 4 bases and J by 5 bases, with 15 bases left in between. The CDR3 runs to 14 residues. The CDR3 loop is CASSSFRGFHEQYF. The CDR3 DNA follows: TGTGCCAGCAGCTCCTTTCGGGGGTTCCACGAGCAGTACTTC.

In nucleotides, the CDR3 is TGTGCCAGCAGCCACGACGGGGGCGAGTACAATGAGCAGTTCTTC. Its protein is CASSHDGGEYNEQFF. The V gene is TRBV6-8, the J gene TRBJ2-1, with D perhaps matching TRBD1 or TRBD2 (6 bases each). The CDR3 totals 15 residues. With 6 bases removed from V and 4 bases from J, the gap between germline ends came to 16 bases. Germline V gives CDR1 MNHGY, CDR2 SAAAGT.

This clonotype was observed many times. This sequence joins TRBV6-5 and TRBJ1-1; unclear D gene. This CDR3 comprises 16 residues. Germline CDR1 and CDR2: MNHEY and SVGAGI. Trimming took off 2 bases at V and 1 base at J, with 14 bases between the two ends. In nucleotides, the CDR3 is TGTGCCAGCAGTTACGTAGTTGGGTCGGGGAACACTGAAGCTTTCTTT. Translating gives CASSYVVGSGNTEAFF.

The chain uses TRBV5-6 and TRBJ2-3; 8 bases are shared with TRBD1. The CDR3 is made up of 13 amino acids. Germline loops: CDR1 SGHDT, CDR2 YYEEEE. Unmatched junction bases numbered 1, after V lost 2 bases and J lost 5 bases. DNA for the CDR3: TGTGCCAGCAGCTTACAGGGGGTAGATACGCAGTATTTT. Residues: CASSLQGVDTQYF. The full variable domain, completed using reference TRBV5-6 and TRBJ2-3, is DAGVTQSPTHLIKTRGQQVTLRCSPKSGHDTVSWYQQALGQGPQFIFQYYEEEERQRGNFPDRFSGHQFPNYSSELNVNALLLGDSALYLCASSLQGVDTQYFGPGTRLTVL.

In DNA, the CDR3 is TGTGCCAGCAGTGATGGGGACAGCGCTAGCTACGAGCAGTACTTC. It specifies CASSDGDSASYEQYF. The chain employs TRBV2 and TRBJ2-7, with 7 bases identical to TRBD1. Per the germline V gene, CDR1 is SNHLY and CDR2 is FYNNEI. The CDR3 is 15 amino acids. V trimming: 3 bases; J trimming: 3 bases; junction bases outside the gene matches: 8.

The chain joins TRBV6-2 or TRBV6-3 to TRBJ2-7, with D perhaps TRBD1 (5 bases). Trimming shortened V by 0 bases and J by 0 bases, and 6 bases separated the two germline ends. Germline CDR1 is MNHEY and CDR2 is SVGEGT. The CDR3 is 14 amino acids. DNA for the CDR3: TGTGCCAGCAGTTACTCACAGGACTCCTACGAGCAGTACTTC. As protein: CASSYSQDSYEQYF.